The 15 T cell receptor beta chains presented below share a single source sample, sequenced in a study of T cell repertoires in cytomegalovirus infection. TCRdb passed the reads through MiXCR, listing each CDR3 protein once. Here the sample spans about 920,000 distinct CDR3 sequences, around 32% being singletons. Antigens of these TCRs are unknown. Source: cultured CD8+ T cells from PBMCs, taken from culture after CMV antigen stimulation. These receptors originate from a human donor in good health (CMV status not recorded). Some clones in this sample may be carry-over from other donors' samples.

This clonotype showed up many times. The chain combines TRBV7-2 with TRBJ2-3, with D hard to call. Germline V gene sequence: CDR1 SGHTA, CDR2 FQGNSA. The CDR3 totals 17 residues. With 0 bases removed from V and 2 bases from J, the gap between germline ends came to 15 bases. The CDR3 DNA follows: TGTGCCAGCAGCTTAGCTGGGGTGCATTATACCACAGATACGCAGTATTTT. It yields the protein CASSLAGVHYTTDTQYF.

This clonotype occurred many times. The chain combines TRBV7-2 with TRBJ2-1; 12 nucleotides line up with TRBD2. The CDR3 length is 16 residues. The J segment lost 6 bases and the V segment lost 5 bases, leaving 8 bases of the junction unmatched. Germline V gives CDR1 SGHTA, CDR2 FQGNSA. The CDR3, as DNA: TGTGCCAGCAGCCGACGAGCTAGCGGGGGGGCCAATGAGCAGTTCTTC. Residues: CASSRRASGGANEQFF.

The chain couples TRBV7-6 to TRBJ1-6; 7 positions agree with TRBD1. The germline V gene has CDR1 SGHVS and CDR2 FNYEAQ. V shed 5 bases and J 9 bases; nucleotides not matched to a gene: 7. This CDR3 has 14 amino acids. The CDR3 loop reads CASSPDRASSPLHF. In DNA, the CDR3 is TGTGCCAGCAGCCCCGACAGGGCGAGTTCACCCCTCCACTTT.

V is TRBV5-1 and J is TRBJ1-2; D is unclear. The CDR3 runs 14 residues. V gave up 1 base and J gave up 1 base, with 8 bases separating them. Germline CDR1 and CDR2: SGHRS and YFSETQ. In nucleotides, the CDR3 is TGCGCCAGCAGCTTGCGTCAGGTTAACTATGGCTACACCTTC. This codes for CASSLRQVNYGYTF.

The V call is TRBV28, the J call TRBJ1-1; TRBD1 is a possible D gene (5 bases). Trimming took 6 bases from V and 0 from J, leaving 17 bases between them. The CDR3 has 16 amino acids. Germline V gene lookup returns CDR1 MDHEN and CDR2 SYDVKM. CDR3 region: CASSPVRGRMNTEAFF. CDR3 in DNA: TGTGCCAGCAGCCCGGTCCGGGGCAGAATGAACACTGAAGCTTTCTTT.

This clonotype was seen many times. The J gene is TRBJ1-4, the V gene TRBV7-2, with 7 bases that match TRBD1. This CDR3 region has 14 residues. V gave up 5 bases and J gave up 8 bases; unmatched junction bases: 8. The germline V gene encodes CDR1 SGHTA and CDR2 FQGNSA. CDR3: CASSATGLNEKLFF. In DNA form, the CDR3 reads TGTGCCAGCAGCGCGACAGGGCTCAACGAAAAACTGTTTTTT.

The chain joins TRBV28 to TRBJ2-2, with 7 bases fitting TRBD1. V trimming: 4 bases; J trimming: 6 bases; junction bases outside the gene matches: 11. The CDR3 is 16 residues long. Germline CDR1 reads MDHEN; CDR2 reads SYDVKM. The CDR3: CASSWVTGEKAGELFF. The CDR3 region has the DNA TGTGCCAGCAGTTGGGTCACAGGGGAGAAGGCCGGGGAGCTGTTTTTT.

The chain carries TRBV4-1 and TRBJ2-2; TRBD1 agrees at 8 bases. The CDR3 loop spans 15 amino acids. V gave up 3 bases and J gave up 8 bases; unmatched junction bases: 8. Germline V gene sequence: CDR1 MGHRA, CDR2 YSYEKL. DNA of the CDR3: TGCGCCAGCAGCCAGGGACTGACAGGGGCTGGGGAGCTGTTTTTT. Amino acids: CASSQGLTGAGELFF.

The CDR3 reads CASSGLPGQGKNEQFF. The CDR3 DNA is TGTGCCAGCAGCGGACTCCCGGGACAGGGGAAGAATGAGCAGTTCTTC. The V call is TRBV6-1, the J call TRBJ2-1; the match to TRBD1 covers 10 bases. Unmatched junction bases numbered 12, after V lost 6 bases and J lost 7 bases. The CDR3 extends over 16 amino acids. Germline CDR1 and CDR2: MNHNS and SASEGT.

This clonotype was recorded many times. This chain uses TRBV7-9 with TRBJ2-3; no clear D gene. From germline, CDR1 is SEHNR and CDR2 FQNEAQ (reference sequence). Between the trimmed V and J ends, which lost 7 bases and 1 base, there was a span of 6 bases. CDR3 length equals 12 residues. The CDR3 sequence is CASTKRTDTQYF. CDR3 in DNA: TGTGCCAGCACCAAGCGCACAGATACGCAGTATTTT.

The chain links TRBV5-5 to TRBJ1-1; possible D gene TRBD1, 6 bases. The ends were cut back, 4 bases at V and 0 bases at J, with 19 bases in the middle. The CDR3 has 17 amino acids. Germline V gene data show CDR1 as SGHKS and CDR2 as YYEKEE (reference sequence). The CDR3 sequence is CASSPRGGLAMNTEAFF. CDR3 bases: TGTGCCAGCAGCCCCCGAGGGGGGCTTGCGATGAACACTGAAGCTTTCTTT.

The chain carries TRBV12-3 or TRBV12-4 and TRBJ1-5, with 7 bases identical to TRBD1. The CDR3 loop spans 15 amino acids. Germline trimming cut 4 bases from V and 3 bases from J; bases unmatched to any gene: 6. CDR3 sequence reads: CASSYYRGYNQPQHF. In DNA form, the CDR3 reads TGTGCCAGCAGTTATTACAGGGGTTACAATCAGCCCCAGCATTTT.

Concerning this clonotype itself: This clone may be a read error of a much larger clone one base away. This chain joins TRBV6-6 and TRBJ2-3; the match to TRBD2 covers 7 bases. This CDR3 has 11 amino acids. Germline CDR1 MNHNY, CDR2 SVGAGI (reference sequence). With 8 bases clipped from V and 6 bases from J, the junction kept 2 bases outside the gene matches. The CDR3 loop is CASWGGDTQYF. The CDR3 DNA follows: TGTGCCAGCTGGGGGGGGGATACGCAGTATTTT.

With regard to this clonotype: A read error is possible here, since a much larger clone lies one base away. The chain links TRBV7-2 to TRBJ2-5; D tentatively reads TRBD1 or TRBD2 (5 bases each). The CDR3 is 16 residues long. Germline V CDR1 and CDR2: SGHTA, FQGNSA. The CDR3 sequence: CVSSLVTRGLQETQYF. In DNA form, the CDR3 reads TGTGTCAGCAGCTTAGTAACTAGGGGTCTACAAGAGACCCAGTACTTC. The entire variable domain, with the rest obtained from reference TRBV7-2 and TRBJ2-5, is as follows: GAGVSQSPSNKVTEKGKDVELRCDPISGHTALYWYRQSLGQGLEFLIYFQGNSAPDKSGLPSDRFSAERTGGSVSTLTIQRTQQEDSAVYLCVSSLVTRGLQETQYFGPGTRLLVL.

The chain has TRBV15 and TRBJ1-5; no clear D. V lost 1 base, J lost 4 bases, and 8 bases lay in between. Germline CDR1 reads LNHNV; CDR2 reads YYDKDF (reference sequence). CDR3 length: 14 residues. The CDR3 nucleotides are TGTGCCACCAGCAGAGGGGCGGAAAATCAGCCCCAGCATTTT. This sequence encodes CATSRGAENQPQHF.